The following is a T cell receptor beta chain sequence with its context. Antigen unknown. This CDR3 contains 16 residues. Trimming cost V 3 bases and J 7 bases, with 21 bases left between them. The germline V gene has CDR1 KGHSH and CDR2 LQKENI. This sample stems from a study of shared clonotypes between healthy human individuals. General study results and limits: Around 5% was the fraction of naive CD4 clonotypes found shared across four donors. Genetic and exposure-history diversity was limited by the few donors.

This table comes from immunoSEQ multiplex PCR, and its TCRdb copy is limited to in-frame clones, with some not included. The data contain roughly 2.2 million clones, 85% to 95% of them singletons. Sequenced sample: naive CD4+ T cells from PBMCs. Subset in this sample: CD45RA+ positively selected. The TCR comes from a man between 18 and 29 years old in good health. Some clones in this sample may be carry-over from other donors' samples. The chain is built from TRBV18 and TRBJ1-1; no definite D call. CDR3 sequence: CASSPVQVLNSGEAFF. The DNA for the CDR3 is TGTGCCAGCTCACCGGTGCAGGTCCTGAACAGTGGTGAAGCTTTCTTT.